The entry below describes one T cell receptor (beta chain). Its target is unknown. TCRdb reanalysed the RT-PCR reads using MiXCR and keeps one entry per CDR3 protein. This repertoire shows 500,000 or so distinct CDR3 sequences, 16% found once; its top ten account for about 3%. CDR1 and CDR2 (germline): LGHDT, YNNKEL (reference sequence). The V gene lost 0 bases and the J gene lost 2 bases, with 10 bases spanning the gap. This CDR3 has 15 amino acids. The data derive from a study of response to subunit inactivated influenza vaccine. The study's findings and limits: Authors suggested few new T cells are recruited by each seasonal influenza vaccination.

Sequenced here: CD4+ T cells sorted from PBMCs, sampled around 25 months after vaccination. The origin of this receptor is a man between 50 and 75 years old who received an inactivated influenza vaccine. The rearrangement joins TRBV3-1 to TRBJ1-2; D is undetermined. CDR3 in DNA: TGTGCCAGCAGCCAAGAGCCTTCTGAGAACTATGGCTACACCTTC. This encodes CASSQEPSENYGYTF.